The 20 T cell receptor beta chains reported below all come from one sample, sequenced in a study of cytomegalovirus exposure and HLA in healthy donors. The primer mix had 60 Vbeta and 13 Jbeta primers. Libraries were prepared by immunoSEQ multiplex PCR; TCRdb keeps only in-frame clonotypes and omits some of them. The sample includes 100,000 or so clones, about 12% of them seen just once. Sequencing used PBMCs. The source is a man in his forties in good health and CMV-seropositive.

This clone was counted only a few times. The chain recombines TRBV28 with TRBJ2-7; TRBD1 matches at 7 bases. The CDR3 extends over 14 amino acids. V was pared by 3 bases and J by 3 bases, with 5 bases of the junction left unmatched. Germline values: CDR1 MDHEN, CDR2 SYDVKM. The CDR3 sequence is CASSFMPGGYEQYF. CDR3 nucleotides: TGTGCCAGCAGTTTTATGCCAGGGGGCTACGAGCAGTACTTC.

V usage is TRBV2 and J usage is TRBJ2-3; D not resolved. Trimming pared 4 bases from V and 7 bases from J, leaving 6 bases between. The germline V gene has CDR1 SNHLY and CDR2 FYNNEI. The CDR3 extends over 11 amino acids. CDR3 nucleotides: TGTGCCAGCAGTGGGCACCATACGCAGTATTTT. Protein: CASSGHHTQYF.

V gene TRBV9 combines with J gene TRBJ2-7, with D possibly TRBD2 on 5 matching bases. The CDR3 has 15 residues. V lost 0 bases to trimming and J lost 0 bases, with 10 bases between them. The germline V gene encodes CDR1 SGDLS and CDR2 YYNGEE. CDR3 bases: TGTGCCAGCAGCGTAGGGACGGGAAACTCCTACGAGCAGTACTTC. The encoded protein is CASSVGTGNSYEQYF.

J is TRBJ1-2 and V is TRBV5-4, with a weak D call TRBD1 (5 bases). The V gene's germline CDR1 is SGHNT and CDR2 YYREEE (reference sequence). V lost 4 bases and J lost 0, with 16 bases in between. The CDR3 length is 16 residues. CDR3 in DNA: TGTGCCAGCAGCGGCGGCCCCTGGGGCTCTAACTATGGCTACACCTTC. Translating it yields CASSGGPWGSNYGYTF.

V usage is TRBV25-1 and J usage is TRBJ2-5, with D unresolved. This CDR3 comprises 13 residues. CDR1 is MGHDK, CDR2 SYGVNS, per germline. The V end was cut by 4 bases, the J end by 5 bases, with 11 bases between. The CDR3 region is CASSGYGEETQYF. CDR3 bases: TGTGCCAGCAGTGGTTACGGAGAGGAGACCCAGTACTTC.

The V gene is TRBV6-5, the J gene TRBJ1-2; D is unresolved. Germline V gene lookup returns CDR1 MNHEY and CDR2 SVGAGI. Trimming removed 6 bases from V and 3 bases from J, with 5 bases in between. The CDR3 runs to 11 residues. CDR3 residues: CASRRDYGYTF. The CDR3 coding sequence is TGTGCCAGCAGGAGGGACTATGGCTACACCTTC.

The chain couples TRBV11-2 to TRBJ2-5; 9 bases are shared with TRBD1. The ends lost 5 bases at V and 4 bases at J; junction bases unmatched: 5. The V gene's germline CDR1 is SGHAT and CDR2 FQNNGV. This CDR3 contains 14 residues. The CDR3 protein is CASSHGQGRETQYF. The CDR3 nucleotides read TGTGCCAGCAGCCATGGACAGGGGCGAGAGACCCAGTACTTC.

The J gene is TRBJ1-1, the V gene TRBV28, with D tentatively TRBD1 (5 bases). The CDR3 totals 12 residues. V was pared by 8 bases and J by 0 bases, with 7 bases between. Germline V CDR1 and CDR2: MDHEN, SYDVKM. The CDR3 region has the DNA TGTGCCAGCGGACACCTGAACACTGAAGCTTTCTTT. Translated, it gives CASGHLNTEAFF.

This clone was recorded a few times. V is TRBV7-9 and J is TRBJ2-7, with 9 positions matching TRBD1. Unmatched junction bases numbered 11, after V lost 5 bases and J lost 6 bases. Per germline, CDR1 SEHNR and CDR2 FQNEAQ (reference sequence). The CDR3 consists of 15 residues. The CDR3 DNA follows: TGTGCCAGCAGCATACCCCGGGACAGGGCTTCCGAGCAGTACTTC. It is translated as CASSIPRDRASEQYF.

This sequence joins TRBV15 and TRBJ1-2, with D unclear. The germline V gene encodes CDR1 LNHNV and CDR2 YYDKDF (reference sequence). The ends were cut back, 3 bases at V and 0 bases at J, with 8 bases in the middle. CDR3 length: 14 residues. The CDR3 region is CATSSPGANYGYTF. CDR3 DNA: TGTGCCACCAGCAGTCCCGGGGCTAACTATGGCTACACCTTC.

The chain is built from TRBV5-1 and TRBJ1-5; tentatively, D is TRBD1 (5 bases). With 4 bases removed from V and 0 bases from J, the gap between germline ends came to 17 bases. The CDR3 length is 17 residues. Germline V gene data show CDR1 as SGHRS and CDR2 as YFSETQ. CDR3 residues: CASSPKIQENSNQPQHF. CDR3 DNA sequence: TGCGCCAGCAGCCCGAAGATACAGGAGAATAGCAATCAGCCCCAGCATTTT.

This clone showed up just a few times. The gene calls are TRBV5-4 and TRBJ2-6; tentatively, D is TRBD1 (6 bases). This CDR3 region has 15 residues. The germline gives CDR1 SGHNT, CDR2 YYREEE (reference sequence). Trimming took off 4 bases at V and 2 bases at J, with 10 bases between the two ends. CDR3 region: CASSLDRPGANVLTF. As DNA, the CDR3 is TGTGCCAGCAGCCTAGACAGGCCTGGGGCCAACGTCCTGACTTTC. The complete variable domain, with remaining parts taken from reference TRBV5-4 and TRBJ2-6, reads ETGVTQSPTHLIKTRGQQVTLRCSSQSGHNTVSWYQQALGQGPQFIFQYYREEENGRGNFPPRFSGLQFPNYSSELNVNALELDDSALYLCASSLDRPGANVLTFGAGSRLTVL.

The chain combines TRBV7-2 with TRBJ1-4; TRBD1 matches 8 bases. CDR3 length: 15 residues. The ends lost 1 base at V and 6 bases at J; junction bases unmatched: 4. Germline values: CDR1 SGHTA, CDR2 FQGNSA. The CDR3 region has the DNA TGTGCCAGCAGCTTAGATCACAGGGGGGATGAAAAACTGTTTTTT. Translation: CASSLDHRGDEKLFF.

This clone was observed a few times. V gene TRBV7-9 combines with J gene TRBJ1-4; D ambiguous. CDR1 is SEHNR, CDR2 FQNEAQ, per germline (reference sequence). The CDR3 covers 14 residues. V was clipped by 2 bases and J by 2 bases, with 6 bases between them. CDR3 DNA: TGTGCCAGCAGCTTAAGTCAGACTAATGAAAAACTGTTTTTT. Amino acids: CASSLSQTNEKLFF.

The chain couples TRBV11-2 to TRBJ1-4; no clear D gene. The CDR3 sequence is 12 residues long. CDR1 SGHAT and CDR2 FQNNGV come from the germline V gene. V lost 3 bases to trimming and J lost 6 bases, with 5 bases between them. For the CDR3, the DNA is TGTGCCAGCAGCTTCGGGGATGAAAAACTGTTTTTT. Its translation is CASSFGDEKLFF. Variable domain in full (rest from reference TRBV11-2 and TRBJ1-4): EAGVAQSPRYKIIEKRQSVAFWCNPISGHATLYWYQQILGQGPKLLIQFQNNGVVDDSQLPKDRFSAERLKGVDSTLKIQPAKLEDSAVYLCASSFGDEKLFFGSGTQLSVL.

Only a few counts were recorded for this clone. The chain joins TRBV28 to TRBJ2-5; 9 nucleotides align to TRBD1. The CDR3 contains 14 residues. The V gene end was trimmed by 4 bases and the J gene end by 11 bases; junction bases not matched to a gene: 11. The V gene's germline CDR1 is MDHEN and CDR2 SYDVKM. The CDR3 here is CASSSGQGTGQQYF. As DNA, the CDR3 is TGTGCCAGCAGTTCGGGACAGGGCACGGGACAGCAGTACTTC.

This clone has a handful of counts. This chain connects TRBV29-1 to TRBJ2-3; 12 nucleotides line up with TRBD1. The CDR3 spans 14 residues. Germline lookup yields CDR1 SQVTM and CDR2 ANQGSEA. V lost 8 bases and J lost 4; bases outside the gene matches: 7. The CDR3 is CSLGGTGGPDTQYF. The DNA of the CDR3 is TGCAGCCTGGGTGGGACAGGGGGCCCAGATACGCAGTATTTT.

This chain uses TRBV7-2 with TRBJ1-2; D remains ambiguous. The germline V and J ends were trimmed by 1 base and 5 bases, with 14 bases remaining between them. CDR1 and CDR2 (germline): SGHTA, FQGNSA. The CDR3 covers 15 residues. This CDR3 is CASSLDRLPRYGYTF. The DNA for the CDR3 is TGTGCCAGCAGCTTAGATCGGCTCCCCAGGTATGGCTACACCTTC. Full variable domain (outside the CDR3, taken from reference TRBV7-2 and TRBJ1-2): GAGVSQSPSNKVTEKGKDVELRCDPISGHTALYWYRQSLGQGLEFLIYFQGNSAPDKSGLPSDRFSAERTGGSVSTLTIQRTQQEDSAVYLCASSLDRLPRYGYTFGSGTRLTVV.

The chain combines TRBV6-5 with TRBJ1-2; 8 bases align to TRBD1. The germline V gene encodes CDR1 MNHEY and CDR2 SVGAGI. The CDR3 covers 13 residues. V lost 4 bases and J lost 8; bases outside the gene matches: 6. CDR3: CASSFRTGRGYTF. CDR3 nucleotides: TGTGCCAGCAGTTTTCGGACAGGGCGAGGCTACACCTTC.

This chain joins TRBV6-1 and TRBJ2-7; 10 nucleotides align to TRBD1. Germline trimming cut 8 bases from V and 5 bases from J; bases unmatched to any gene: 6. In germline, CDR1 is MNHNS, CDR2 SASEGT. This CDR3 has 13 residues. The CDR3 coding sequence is TGTGCCAGCCGGGGACAGGGGCTGAACGAGCAGTACTTC. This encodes CASRGQGLNEQYF.